This T cell receptor beta chain appears in the sequencing data of a study of Ad26.COV2.S vaccination and SARS-CoV-2 variants. As for the study in general: Ad26.COV2.S, an intramuscular injection, was given once or twice 56 days apart.

Sequenced by immunoSEQ multiplex PCR; TCRdb stores in-frame clones only, minus some. Of about 250,000 clones listed, about 87% are singletons. General study findings and limits: Non-spike TCR breadth did not differ much between vaccine and placebo recipients. Post-vaccination breadth of spike-specific CD8+ and CD4+ T cell responses was reportedly substantial.

Trimming shortened V by 0 bases and J by 12 bases, and 15 bases separated the two germline ends. The CDR3 length is 13 residues. Per the germline V gene, CDR1 is GTSNPN and CDR2 is SVGIG (reference sequence). Comment on this clone: Its antigen is unknown.

Indicated treatment: roughly 19 received Ad26.COV2.S at low or high dose, single or two shots; a few received placebo; per-sample allocation not given. The study sampled participants on day 63 after the first vaccine or placebo injection. The sequencing here drew on peripheral blood, taken in a trial of Ad26.COV2.S vaccine versus placebo. The rearrangement links TRBV30 to TRBJ2-1; no reliable D call. The receptor comes from a person aged 18 to 65 who received the Ad26.COV2.S COVID-19 vaccine or a placebo. CDR3 residues: CAWSVPGPVGQFF. CDR3 DNA: TGTGCCTGGAGTGTACCTGGGCCAGTAGGGCAGTTCTTC.